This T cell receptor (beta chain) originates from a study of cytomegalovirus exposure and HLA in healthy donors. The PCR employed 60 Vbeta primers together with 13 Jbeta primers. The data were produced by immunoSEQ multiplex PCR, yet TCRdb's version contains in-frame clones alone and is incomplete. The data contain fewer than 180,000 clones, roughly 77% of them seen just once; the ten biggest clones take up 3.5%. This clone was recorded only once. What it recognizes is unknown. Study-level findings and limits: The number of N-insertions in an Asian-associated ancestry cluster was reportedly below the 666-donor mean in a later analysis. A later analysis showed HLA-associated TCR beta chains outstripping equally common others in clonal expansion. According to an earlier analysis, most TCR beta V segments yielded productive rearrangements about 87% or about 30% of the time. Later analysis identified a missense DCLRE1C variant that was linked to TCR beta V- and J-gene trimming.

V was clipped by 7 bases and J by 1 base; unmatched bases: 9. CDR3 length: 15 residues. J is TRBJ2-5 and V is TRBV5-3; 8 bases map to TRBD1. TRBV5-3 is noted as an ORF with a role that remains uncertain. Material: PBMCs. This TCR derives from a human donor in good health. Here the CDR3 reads CARGSRDRIQETQYF. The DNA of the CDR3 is TGTGCCAGAGGTAGTAGGGACAGGATCCAAGAGACCCAGTACTTC.